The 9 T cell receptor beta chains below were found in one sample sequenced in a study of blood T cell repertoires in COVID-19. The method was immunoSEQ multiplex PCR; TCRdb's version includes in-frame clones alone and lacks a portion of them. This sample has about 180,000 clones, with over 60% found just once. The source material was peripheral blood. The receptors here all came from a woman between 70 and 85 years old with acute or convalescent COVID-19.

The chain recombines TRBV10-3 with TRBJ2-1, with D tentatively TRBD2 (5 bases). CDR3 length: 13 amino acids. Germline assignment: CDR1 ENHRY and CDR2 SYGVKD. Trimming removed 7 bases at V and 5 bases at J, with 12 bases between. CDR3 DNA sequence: TGTGCCATCAAGGACTCTTGGAACAATGAGCAGTTCTTC. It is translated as CAIKDSWNNEQFF.

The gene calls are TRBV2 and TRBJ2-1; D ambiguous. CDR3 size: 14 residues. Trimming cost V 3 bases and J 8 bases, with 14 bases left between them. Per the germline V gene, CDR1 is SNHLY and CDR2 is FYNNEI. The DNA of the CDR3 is TGTGCCAGCAGTGAGAGGATACGAGGCGATGAGCAGTTCTTC. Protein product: CASSERIRGDEQFF.

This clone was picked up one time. The CDR3: CASSKDLRAGGLRETQYF. In DNA, the CDR3 is TGTGCCAGCAGCAAAGATCTTAGAGCGGGAGGCCTCCGGGAGACCCAGTACTTC. This chain uses TRBV21-1 with TRBJ2-5; the table's TRBD2 call for D was not verified on the DNA. TRBV21-1 is a known pseudogene. There are 18 residues in the CDR3.

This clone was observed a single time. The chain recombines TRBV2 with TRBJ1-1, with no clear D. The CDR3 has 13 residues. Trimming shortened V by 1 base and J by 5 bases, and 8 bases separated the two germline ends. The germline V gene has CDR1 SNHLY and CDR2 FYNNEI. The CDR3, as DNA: TGTGCCAGCAGTGAAGGGCAGAGGACTGAAGCTTTCTTT. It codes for CASSEGQRTEAFF.

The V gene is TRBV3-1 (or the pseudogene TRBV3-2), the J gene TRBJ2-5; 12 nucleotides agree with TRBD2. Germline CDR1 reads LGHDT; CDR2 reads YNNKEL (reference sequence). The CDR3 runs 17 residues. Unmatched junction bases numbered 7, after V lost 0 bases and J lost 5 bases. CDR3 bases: TGTGCCAGCAGCCAAGAAAGTTATGGACTAGCGGGGGAGACCCAGTACTTC. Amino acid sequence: CASSQESYGLAGETQYF.

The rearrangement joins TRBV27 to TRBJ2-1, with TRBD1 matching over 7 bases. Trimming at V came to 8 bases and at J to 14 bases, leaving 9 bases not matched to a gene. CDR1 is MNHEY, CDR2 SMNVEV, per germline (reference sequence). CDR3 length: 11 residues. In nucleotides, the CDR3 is TGTGCCAGCTCCCAGGGGGTCCGTGAGTTCTTC. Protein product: CASSQGVREFF.

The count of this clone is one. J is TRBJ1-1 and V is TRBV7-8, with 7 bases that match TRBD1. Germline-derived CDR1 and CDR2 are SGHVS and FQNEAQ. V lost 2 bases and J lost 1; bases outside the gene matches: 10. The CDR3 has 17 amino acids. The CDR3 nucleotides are TGTGCCAGCAGCTTACAACCGCCCGGGACAGCGAACACTGAAGCTTTCTTT. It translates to CASSLQPPGTANTEAFF.

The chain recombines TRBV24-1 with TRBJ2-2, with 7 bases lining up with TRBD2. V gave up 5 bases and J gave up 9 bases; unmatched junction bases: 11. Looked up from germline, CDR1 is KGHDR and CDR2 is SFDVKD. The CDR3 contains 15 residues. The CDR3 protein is CATSAPGASGRELFF. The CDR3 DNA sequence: TGTGCCACCAGTGCCCCCGGGGCTAGCGGCCGGGAGCTGTTTTTT.

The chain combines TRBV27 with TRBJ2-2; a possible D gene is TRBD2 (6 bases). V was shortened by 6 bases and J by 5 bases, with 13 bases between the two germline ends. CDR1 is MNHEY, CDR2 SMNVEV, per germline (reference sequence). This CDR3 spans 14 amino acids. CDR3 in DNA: TGTGCCAGCAGATGGGACTCCCGTACCGGGGAGCTGTTTTTT. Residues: CASRWDSRTGELFF.